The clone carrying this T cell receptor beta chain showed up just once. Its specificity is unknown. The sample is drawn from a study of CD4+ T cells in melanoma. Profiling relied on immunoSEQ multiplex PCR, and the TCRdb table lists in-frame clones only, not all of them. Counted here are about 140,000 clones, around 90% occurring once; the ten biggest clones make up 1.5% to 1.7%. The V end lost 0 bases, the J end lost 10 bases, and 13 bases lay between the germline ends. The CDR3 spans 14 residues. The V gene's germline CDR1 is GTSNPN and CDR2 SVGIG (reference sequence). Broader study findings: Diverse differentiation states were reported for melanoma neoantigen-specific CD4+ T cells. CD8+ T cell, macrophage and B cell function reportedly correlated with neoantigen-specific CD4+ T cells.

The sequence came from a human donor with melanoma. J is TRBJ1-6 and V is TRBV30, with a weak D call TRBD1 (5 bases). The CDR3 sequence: CAWSVLGASSPLHF. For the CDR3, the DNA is TGTGCCTGGAGTGTACTAGGGGCGAGCTCACCCCTCCACTTT.